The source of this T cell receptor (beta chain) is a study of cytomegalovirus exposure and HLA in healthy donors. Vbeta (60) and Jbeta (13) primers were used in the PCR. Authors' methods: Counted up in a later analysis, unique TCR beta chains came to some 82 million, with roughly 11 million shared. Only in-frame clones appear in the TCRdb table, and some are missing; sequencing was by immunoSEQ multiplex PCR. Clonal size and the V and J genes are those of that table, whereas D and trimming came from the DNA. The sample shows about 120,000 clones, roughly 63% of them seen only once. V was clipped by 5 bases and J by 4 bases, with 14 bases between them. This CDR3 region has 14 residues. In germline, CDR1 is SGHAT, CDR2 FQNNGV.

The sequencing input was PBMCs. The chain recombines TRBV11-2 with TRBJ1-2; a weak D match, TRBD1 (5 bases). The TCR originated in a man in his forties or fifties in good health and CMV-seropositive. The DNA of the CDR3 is TGTGCCAGCAGCGGCAGGGTTATGAGCTATGGCTACACCTTC. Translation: CASSGRVMSYGYTF.